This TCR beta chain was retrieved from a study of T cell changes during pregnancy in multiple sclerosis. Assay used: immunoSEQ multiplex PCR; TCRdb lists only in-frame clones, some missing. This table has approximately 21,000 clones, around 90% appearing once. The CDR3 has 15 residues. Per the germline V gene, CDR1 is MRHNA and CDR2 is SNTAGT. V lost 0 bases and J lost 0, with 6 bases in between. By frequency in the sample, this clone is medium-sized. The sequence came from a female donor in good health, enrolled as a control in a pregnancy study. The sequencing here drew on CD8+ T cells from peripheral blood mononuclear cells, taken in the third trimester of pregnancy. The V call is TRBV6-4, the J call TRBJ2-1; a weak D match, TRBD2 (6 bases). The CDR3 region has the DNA TGTGCCAGCAGTGACTCTAGCGGCTCCTACAATGAGCAGTTCTTC. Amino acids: CASSDSSGSYNEQFF.